This T cell receptor beta chain is from a study of T-cell reconstitution after alpha-beta-depleted transplantation in children. Regarding the study as a whole: A year had passed since transplant, and T-cell counts and diversity by then came mostly from newly produced T cells.

The V gene end was trimmed by 9 bases and the J gene end by 0 bases; junction bases not matched to a gene: 4. CDR3 length equals 14 residues. Germline loops: CDR1 MRHNA, CDR2 SNTAGT. In the case of this clonotype: Its antigen is still unknown.

A TCRbeta library incorporating unique molecular identifiers was prepared. Each CDR3 protein is one row after TCRdb ran MiXCR on the PCR reads. This sample has 330,000 or so distinct CDR3 sequences; over 9.5% occur once, and the top ten carry 7.5%. The sample was PBMCs, taken before TCRalphabeta/CD19-depleted stem cell transplant. The chain links TRBV6-4 to TRBJ2-4; 8 bases fit TRBD2. This sequence originates from a boy younger than two with acute myeloid leukemia, due to receive a stem cell transplant. The CDR3 bases are TGTGCCAGGTTTAGCGGGGTAGCCAAAAACATTCAGTACTTC. This encodes CARFSGVAKNIQYF.